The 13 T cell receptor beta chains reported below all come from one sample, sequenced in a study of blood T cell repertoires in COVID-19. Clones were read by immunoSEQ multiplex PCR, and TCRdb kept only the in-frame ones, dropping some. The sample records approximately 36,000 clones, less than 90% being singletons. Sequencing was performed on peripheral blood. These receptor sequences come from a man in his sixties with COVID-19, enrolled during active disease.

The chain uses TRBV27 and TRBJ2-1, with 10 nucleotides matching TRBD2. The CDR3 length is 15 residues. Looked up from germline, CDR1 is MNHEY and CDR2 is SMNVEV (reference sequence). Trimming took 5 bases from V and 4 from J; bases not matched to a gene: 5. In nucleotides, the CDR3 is TGTGCCAGCAGTCAGCTAGCGGGAGCATACAATGAGCAGTTCTTC. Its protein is CASSQLAGAYNEQFF.

CDR3 DNA: TGTGCCAGCAGCTTGACTAGCGGAACAGATACGCAGTATTTT. Residues: CASSLTSGTDTQYF. The rearrangement links TRBV7-2 to TRBJ2-3; 9 bases agree with TRBD2. V dropped 3 bases and J dropped 3; count of bases not matched to a gene: 1. The length of the CDR3 is 14 residues. The germline gives CDR1 SGHTA, CDR2 FQGNSA. The variable domain in full, with the rest retrieved from reference TRBV7-2 and TRBJ2-3, is GAGVSQSPSNKVTEKGKDVELRCDPISGHTALYWYRQSLGQGLEFLIYFQGNSAPDKSGLPSDRFSAERTGGSVSTLTIQRTQQEDSAVYLCASSLTSGTDTQYFGPGTRLTVL.

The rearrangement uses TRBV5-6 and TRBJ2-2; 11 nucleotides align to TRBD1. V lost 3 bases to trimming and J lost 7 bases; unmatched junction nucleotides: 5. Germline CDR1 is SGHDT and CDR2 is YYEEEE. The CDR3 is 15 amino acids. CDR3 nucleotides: TGTGCCAGCAGCTCGGACAGGGGGCTCGGCGGGGAGCTGTTTTTT. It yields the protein CASSSDRGLGGELFF.

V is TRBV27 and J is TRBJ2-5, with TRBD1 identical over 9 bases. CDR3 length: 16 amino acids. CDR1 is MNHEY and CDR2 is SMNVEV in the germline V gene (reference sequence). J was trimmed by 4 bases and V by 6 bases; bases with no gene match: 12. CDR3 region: CASRPSGTGSLETQYF. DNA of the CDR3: TGTGCCAGCAGACCCTCCGGGACAGGGAGTTTAGAGACCCAGTACTTC.

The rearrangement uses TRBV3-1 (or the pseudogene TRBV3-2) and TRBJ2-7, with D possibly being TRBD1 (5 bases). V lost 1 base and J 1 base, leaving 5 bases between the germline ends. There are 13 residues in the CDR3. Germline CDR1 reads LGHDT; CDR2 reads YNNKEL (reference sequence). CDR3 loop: CASSQAGSYEQYF. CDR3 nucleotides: TGTGCCAGCAGCCAAGCAGGGTCCTACGAGCAGTACTTC.

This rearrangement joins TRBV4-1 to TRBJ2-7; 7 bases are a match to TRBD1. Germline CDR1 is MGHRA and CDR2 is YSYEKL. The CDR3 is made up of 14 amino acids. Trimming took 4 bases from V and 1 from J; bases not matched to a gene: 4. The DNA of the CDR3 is TGCGCCAGCAGCCCAGGGACAGCTTCCTACGAGCAGTACTTC. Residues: CASSPGTASYEQYF.

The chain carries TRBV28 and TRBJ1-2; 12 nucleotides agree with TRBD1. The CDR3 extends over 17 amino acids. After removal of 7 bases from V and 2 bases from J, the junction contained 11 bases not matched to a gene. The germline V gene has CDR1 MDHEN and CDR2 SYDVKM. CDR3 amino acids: CASNPRGGTGGNYGYTF. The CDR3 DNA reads TGTGCCAGCAATCCTCGAGGAGGGACAGGGGGCAACTATGGCTACACCTTC.

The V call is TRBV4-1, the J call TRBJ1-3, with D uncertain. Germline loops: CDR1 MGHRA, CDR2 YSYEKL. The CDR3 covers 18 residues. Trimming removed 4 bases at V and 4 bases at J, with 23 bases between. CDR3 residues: CASSRFGYTLPRGNTIYF. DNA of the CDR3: TGCGCCAGCAGCCGCTTTGGTTACACTCTCCCGAGGGGAAACACCATATATTTT.

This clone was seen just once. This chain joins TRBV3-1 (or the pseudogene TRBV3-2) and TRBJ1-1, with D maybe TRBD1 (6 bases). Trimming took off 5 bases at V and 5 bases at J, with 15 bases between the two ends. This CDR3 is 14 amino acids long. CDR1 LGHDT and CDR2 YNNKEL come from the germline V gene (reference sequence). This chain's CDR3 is CASSLKQGRTEAFF. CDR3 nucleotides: TGTGCCAGCAGCTTAAAACAGGGACGAACTGAAGCTTTCTTT.

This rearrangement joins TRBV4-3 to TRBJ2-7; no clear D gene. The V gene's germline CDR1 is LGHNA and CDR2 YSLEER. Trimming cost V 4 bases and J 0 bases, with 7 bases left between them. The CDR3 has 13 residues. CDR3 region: CASSPQLSYEQYF. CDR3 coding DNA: TGCGCCAGCAGCCCTCAACTCTCCTACGAGCAGTACTTC.

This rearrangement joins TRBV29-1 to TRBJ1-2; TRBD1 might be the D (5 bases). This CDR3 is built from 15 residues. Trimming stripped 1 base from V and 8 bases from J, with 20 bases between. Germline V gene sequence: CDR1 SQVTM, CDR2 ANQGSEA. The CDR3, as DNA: TGCAGCGTTGAAGTTGTAAGTAGGCAGGGTGGCGGCTACACCTTC. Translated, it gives CSVEVVSRQGGGYTF.

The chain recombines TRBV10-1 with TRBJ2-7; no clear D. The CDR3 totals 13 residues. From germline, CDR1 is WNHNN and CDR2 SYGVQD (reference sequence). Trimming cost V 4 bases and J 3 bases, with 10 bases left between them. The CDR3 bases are TGCGCCAGCAGTGGGAGTAACGGCTACGAGCAGTACTTC. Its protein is CASSGSNGYEQYF.

Here the CDR3 reads CASSPDRTYEQYF. CDR3 nucleotides: TGTGCCAGCTCTCCTGACAGGACCTACGAGCAGTACTTC. The chain is built from TRBV18 and TRBJ2-7, with D possibly TRBD1 on 6 matching bases. Germline V gene data show CDR1 as KGHSH and CDR2 as LQKENI. Trimming stripped 6 bases from V and 2 bases from J, with 11 bases between. The CDR3 has 13 residues.